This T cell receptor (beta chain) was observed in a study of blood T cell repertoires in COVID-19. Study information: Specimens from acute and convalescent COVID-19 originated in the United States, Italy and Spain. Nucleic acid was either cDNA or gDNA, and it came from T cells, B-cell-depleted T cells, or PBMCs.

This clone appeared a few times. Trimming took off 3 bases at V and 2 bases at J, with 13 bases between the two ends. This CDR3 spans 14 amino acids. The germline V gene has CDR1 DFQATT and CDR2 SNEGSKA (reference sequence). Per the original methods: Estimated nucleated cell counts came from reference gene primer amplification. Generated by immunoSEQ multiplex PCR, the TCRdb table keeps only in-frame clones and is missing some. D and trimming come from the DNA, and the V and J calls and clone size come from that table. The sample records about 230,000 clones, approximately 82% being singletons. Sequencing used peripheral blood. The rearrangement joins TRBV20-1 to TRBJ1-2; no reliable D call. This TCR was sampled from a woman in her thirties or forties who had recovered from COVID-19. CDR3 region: CSASHSLPNYGYTF. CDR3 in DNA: TGCAGTGCTAGTCATAGCCTTCCAAACTATGGCTACACCTTC.